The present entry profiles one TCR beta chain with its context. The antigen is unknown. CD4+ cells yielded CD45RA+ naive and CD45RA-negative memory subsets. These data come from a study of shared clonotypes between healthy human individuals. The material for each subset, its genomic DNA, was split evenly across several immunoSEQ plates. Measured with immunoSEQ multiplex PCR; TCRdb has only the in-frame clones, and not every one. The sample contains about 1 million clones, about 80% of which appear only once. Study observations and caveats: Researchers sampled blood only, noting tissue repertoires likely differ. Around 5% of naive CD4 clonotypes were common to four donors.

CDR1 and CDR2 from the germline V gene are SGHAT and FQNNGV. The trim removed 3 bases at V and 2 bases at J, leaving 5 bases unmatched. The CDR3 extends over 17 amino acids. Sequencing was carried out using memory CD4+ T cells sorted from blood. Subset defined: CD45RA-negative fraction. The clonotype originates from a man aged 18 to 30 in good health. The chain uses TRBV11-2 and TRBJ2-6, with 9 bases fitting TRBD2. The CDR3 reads CASSFGRGGAGANVLTF. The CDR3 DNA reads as TGTGCCAGCAGCTTTGGCCGCGGGGGGGCTGGGGCCAACGTCCTGACTTTC.